One sample yielded the 25 T cell receptor beta chains listed below, sequenced in a study of shared clonotypes between healthy human individuals. Here immunoSEQ multiplex PCR was the method, and the copy in TCRdb shows in-frame clones only, minus some. The profile covers some 550,000 clones, with 97% appearing a single time and roughly 0.055% taken by the ten largest. The source material was naive CD4+ T cells sorted from blood. The subset is: CD45RA+ positively selected. These receptors all come from a woman in her twenties or thirties in good health.

This clone appeared once. This chain uses TRBV7-4 with TRBJ1-4; 9 positions agree with TRBD1. The CDR3 length is 19 residues. The germline gives CDR1 SGHVT, CDR2 SQSDAQ. V lost 2 bases to trimming and J lost 0 bases; unmatched junction nucleotides: 10. The CDR3 loop reads CASSLRLDRGLATNEKLFF. DNA for the CDR3: TGTGCCAGCAGCTTAAGGCTGGACAGGGGACTCGCAACTAATGAAAAACTGTTTTTT.

The chain links TRBV2 to TRBJ2-7; tentative D call: TRBD1 (5 bases). This CDR3 comprises 13 residues. V was trimmed by 7 bases and J by 1 base, leaving 11 bases between them. Germline V gene sequence: CDR1 SNHLY, CDR2 FYNNEI. The CDR3 DNA sequence: TGTGCCAGCAAGCGCAGGGCTTCCTACGAGCAGTACTTC. Protein product: CASKRRASYEQYF.

The chain combines TRBV2 with TRBJ1-2, with D unresolved. Trimming removed 4 bases at V and 7 bases at J, with 7 bases between. Germline assignment: CDR1 SNHLY and CDR2 FYNNEI. This CDR3 contains 11 residues. The CDR3 reads CASSVQSGYTF. In DNA form, the CDR3 reads TGTGCCAGCAGTGTACAGTCTGGCTACACCTTC.

The rearrangement uses TRBV18 and TRBJ2-7; D unresolved. CDR1 is KGHSH, CDR2 LQKENI, per germline. The CDR3 contains 14 residues. Between the trimmed V and J ends, which lost 4 bases and 2 bases, there was a span of 12 bases. CDR3 in DNA: TGTGCCAGCTCACGCGACCAGGTTGCCTACGAGCAGTACTTC. Protein: CASSRDQVAYEQYF. Variable domain in full (rest from reference TRBV18 and TRBJ2-7): NAGVMQNPRHLVRRRGQEARLRCSPMKGHSHVYWYRQLPEEGLKFMVYLQKENIIDESGMPKERFSAEFPKEGPSILRIQQVVRGDSAAYFCASSRDQVAYEQYFGPGTRLTVT.

V usage is TRBV2 and J usage is TRBJ2-5; 9 nucleotides match TRBD1. J lost 11 bases, V lost 6 bases, and 13 bases had no gene match. There are 14 residues in the CDR3. The germline V gene has CDR1 SNHLY and CDR2 FYNNEI. The CDR3 nucleotides are TGTGCCAGCAGACTACAGGGGGCCCTTTCCGGGCAGTACTTC. The encoded protein is CASRLQGALSGQYF.

The gene calls are TRBV5-5 and TRBJ1-3, with D possibly TRBD1 on 5 matching bases. V was shortened by 6 bases and J by 0 bases, with 19 bases between the two germline ends. The CDR3 length is 17 residues. The V gene's germline CDR1 is SGHKS and CDR2 YYEKEE (reference sequence). CDR3 region: CASIPRLYGTSGNTIYF. CDR3 DNA: TGTGCCAGCATCCCTCGGTTGTACGGGACCTCTGGAAACACCATATATTTT.

The chain uses TRBV10-3 and TRBJ1-2, with D possibly matching TRBD1 (6 bases). CDR3 length: 15 amino acids. The germline V and J ends were trimmed by 3 bases and 7 bases, with 18 bases remaining between them. The V gene's germline CDR1 is ENHRY and CDR2 SYGVKD. CDR3 residues: CAISDGSTGSSGYTF. The DNA for the CDR3 is TGTGCCATCAGTGATGGGTCGACAGGTTCGAGTGGCTACACCTTC.

The chain employs TRBV6-1 and TRBJ2-3; 7 positions match TRBD1. The V gene end was trimmed by 5 bases and the J gene end by 3 bases; junction bases not matched to a gene: 8. Germline assignment: CDR1 MNHNS and CDR2 SASEGT. The CDR3 is made up of 15 amino acids. The CDR3 here is CASSTDRVGTDTQYF. The CDR3 nucleotides are TGTGCCAGCAGTACAGACAGGGTGGGGACAGATACGCAGTATTTT.

This clone appeared once. In DNA form, the CDR3 reads TGTGCCAGCAGCAAAGGGGAGGGGCAGGACATTCAGTACTTC. Encoded protein: CASSKGEGQDIQYF. The J gene is TRBJ2-4, the V gene TRBV21-1; the D call in the table, TRBD2, was not verified against the DNA. TRBV21-1 is annotated as a pseudogene. The CDR3 is 14 residues long.

The V gene is TRBV28, the J gene TRBJ2-3; no firm D call. V was shortened by 3 bases and J by 7 bases, with 8 bases between the two germline ends. Looked up from germline, CDR1 is MDHEN and CDR2 is SYDVKM. This CDR3 spans 12 amino acids. The CDR3 DNA reads TGTGCCAGCAGTTTCCCCCTAAATACGCAGTATTTT. The encoded protein is CASSFPLNTQYF.

The rearrangement joins TRBV12-5 to TRBJ2-3; weak D call: TRBD1 (5 bases). V lost 6 bases, J lost 6 bases, and 10 bases lay in between. Germline CDR1 reads LGHNT; CDR2 reads FRNRAP. This CDR3 is built from 12 residues. This CDR3 is CASGQGVDTQYF. Here the CDR3 DNA reads TGTGCTAGTGGGCAAGGGGTGGATACGCAGTATTTT. The variable domain in full, with the rest retrieved from reference TRBV12-5 and TRBJ2-3, is DARVTQTPRHKVTEMGQEVTMRCQPILGHNTVFWYRQTMMQGLELLAYFRNRAPLDDSGMPKDRFSAEMPDATLATLKIQPSEPRDSAVYFCASGQGVDTQYFGPGTRLTVL.

The chain joins TRBV5-1 to TRBJ1-1, with D possibly matching TRBD1 (5 bases). V was shortened by 3 bases and J by 6 bases, with 12 bases between the two germline ends. CDR1 SGHRS and CDR2 YFSETQ come from the germline V gene. CDR3 length: 13 amino acids. CDR3 DNA: TGCGCCAGCAGCTATGGGGGATGGCCTGAAGCTTTCTTT. This gives the protein CASSYGGWPEAFF.

The rearrangement links TRBV5-4 to TRBJ1-1, with 9 bases fitting TRBD1. Unmatched junction bases numbered 9, after V lost 4 bases and J lost 5 bases. The length of the CDR3 is 15 residues. Germline loops: CDR1 SGHNT, CDR2 YYREEE (reference sequence). The CDR3 here is CASSVYRGQGTEAFF. In DNA form, the CDR3 reads TGTGCCAGCAGCGTTTACAGGGGGCAAGGAACTGAAGCTTTCTTT.

In regard to this clone: Additional DNA sequences in this sample encode the identical CDR3. V usage is TRBV5-1 and J usage is TRBJ1-1; no definite D call. Germline loops: CDR1 SGHRS, CDR2 YFSETQ. This CDR3 is built from 13 residues. V was pared by 0 bases and J by 3 bases, with 6 bases between. CDR3 DNA: TGCGCCAGCAGCTTGGACGGAGACACTGAAGCTTTCTTT. Protein: CASSLDGDTEAFF.

V usage is TRBV27 and J usage is TRBJ2-3; 8 nucleotides line up with TRBD1. Germline V gives CDR1 MNHEY, CDR2 SMNVEV (reference sequence). This CDR3 region has 21 residues. Losses at the gene ends were 1 base for V and 7 bases for J; bases not matched to a gene: 25. The CDR3 sequence: CASSLLAGQGILGGIKYTQYF. In DNA, the CDR3 is TGTGCCAGCAGTTTATTGGCCGGACAGGGTATACTAGGGGGGATTAAGTATACGCAGTATTTT.

This chain uses TRBV28 with TRBJ2-1; 11 nucleotides agree with TRBD2. Germline values: CDR1 MDHEN, CDR2 SYDVKM. Germline trimming cut 6 bases from V and 7 bases from J; bases unmatched to any gene: 11. The CDR3 is made up of 16 amino acids. The CDR3 nucleotides read TGTGCCAGCAGGCTTAGCGGGAGGGGTGTTGGGAATGAGCAGTTCTTC. Amino acids: CASRLSGRGVGNEQFF.

The rearrangement links TRBV10-2 to TRBJ1-1, with 7 bases fitting TRBD1. Germline assignment: CDR1 WSHSY and CDR2 SAAADI. The CDR3 is 15 amino acids. Unmatched junction bases numbered 10, after V lost 3 bases and J lost 6 bases. The CDR3 DNA reads as TGCGCCAGCAGTGACCGGACAGGTTCAATCTCTGAAGCTTTCTTT. It is translated as CASSDRTGSISEAFF.

V and J are TRBV28 and TRBJ1-1; D perhaps matches TRBD1 (5 bases). In germline, CDR1 is MDHEN, CDR2 SYDVKM. V shed 5 bases and J shed 1 base, with 14 bases lying between them. This CDR3 is built from 15 residues. CDR3 sequence: CASSQGDRRNTEAFF. Here the CDR3 DNA reads TGTGCCAGCAGTCAAGGGGACCGGAGGAACACTGAAGCTTTCTTT.

V gene TRBV27 combines with J gene TRBJ1-2; D unclear. Trimming removed 8 bases at V and 4 bases at J, with 11 bases between. CDR3 length: 12 amino acids. The germline V gene has CDR1 MNHEY and CDR2 SMNVEV (reference sequence). The DNA for the CDR3 is TGTGCCAGCTCGGATTTCCTCTATGGCTACACCTTC. Translated, it gives CASSDFLYGYTF.

This clone was seen more than once but under ten times. The same CDR3 arises from other DNA sequences in this sample as well. V and J are TRBV7-9 and TRBJ1-3; D gene uncertain. The CDR3 is made up of 13 amino acids. Germline-derived CDR1 and CDR2 are SEHNR and FQNEAQ (reference sequence). Between the trimmed V and J ends, which lost 1 base and 4 bases, there was a span of 5 bases. The CDR3 loop reads CASSLVEGNTIYF. Here the CDR3 DNA reads TGTGCCAGCAGCTTAGTGGAGGGAAACACCATATATTTT.

The J gene is TRBJ2-7, the V gene TRBV19; 10 bases align to TRBD2. The CDR3 covers 15 residues. V dropped 5 bases and J dropped 5; count of bases not matched to a gene: 9. The V gene's germline CDR1 is LNHDA and CDR2 SQIVND (reference sequence). DNA of the CDR3: TGTGCCAGTAGTCCATCGACTAGCGGGTACCACGAGCAGTACTTC. It yields the protein CASSPSTSGYHEQYF.

This clone was detected once. The chain recombines TRBV6-6 with TRBJ2-5; D remains ambiguous. The DNA end is a closer match to TRBJ2-7, so the J assignment may be wrong. The CDR3 runs to 13 residues. Germline V gives CDR1 MNHNY, CDR2 SVGAGI (reference sequence). CDR3 coding DNA: TGTGCCAGCAGCCCCGGCGGCTCCTACGAGCAGTACTTC. It translates to CASSPGGSYEQYF.

This sequence joins TRBV7-9 and TRBJ1-6, with 10 bases lining up with TRBD1. CDR3 length: 15 residues. The V and J ends lost 5 bases and 8 bases, in that order; junction bases with no gene match: 6. Germline CDR1 reads SEHNR; CDR2 reads FQNEAQ (reference sequence). This chain's CDR3 is CASSSRQGAYSPLHF. The CDR3 nucleotides are TGTGCCAGCAGCAGCAGACAGGGGGCATATTCACCCCTCCACTTT.

The chain uses TRBV6-1 and TRBJ1-1; D not certain. CDR3 length equals 13 residues. Germline loops: CDR1 MNHNS, CDR2 SASEGT. Trimming shortened V by 7 bases and J by 1 base, and 10 bases separated the two germline ends. The CDR3 loop reads CASTITPNTEAFF. The CDR3 nucleotides read TGTGCCAGCACTATAACCCCGAACACTGAAGCTTTCTTT.

V usage is TRBV4-1 and J usage is TRBJ1-1; D is unresolved. The V end was cut by 4 bases, the J end by 1 base, with 10 bases between. Germline CDR1 MGHRA, CDR2 YSYEKL. CDR3 length: 14 amino acids. CDR3 in amino acids: CASSPGLRNTEAFF. Here the CDR3 DNA reads TGCGCCAGCAGCCCTGGACTCAGGAACACTGAAGCTTTCTTT.